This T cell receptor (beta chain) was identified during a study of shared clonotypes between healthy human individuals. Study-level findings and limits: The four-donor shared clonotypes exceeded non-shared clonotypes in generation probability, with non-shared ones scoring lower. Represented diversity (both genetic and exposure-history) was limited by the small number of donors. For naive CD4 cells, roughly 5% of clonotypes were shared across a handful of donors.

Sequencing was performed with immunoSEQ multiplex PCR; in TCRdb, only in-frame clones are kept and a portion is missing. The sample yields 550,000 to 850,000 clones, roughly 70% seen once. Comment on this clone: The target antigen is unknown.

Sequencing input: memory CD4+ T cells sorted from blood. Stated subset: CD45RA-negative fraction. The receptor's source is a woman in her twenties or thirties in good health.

The CDR3 is CASSIFGGLIRAINEQFF. In nucleotides, the CDR3 is TGTGCCAGTAGTATTTTTGGCGGGTTAATTCGGGCTATCAATGAGCAGTTCTTC. The chain employs TRBV19 and TRBJ2-1, with D maybe TRBD2 (5 bases). This CDR3 is 18 amino acids long. V lost 3 bases and J lost 6, with 24 bases in between. CDR1 is LNHDA and CDR2 is SQIVND in the germline V gene (reference sequence). Full variable domain (missing parts from reference TRBV19 and TRBJ2-1): DGGITQSPKYLFRKEGQNVTLSCEQNLNHDAMYWYRQDPGQGLRLIYYSQIVNDFQKGDIAEGYSVSREKKESFPLTVTSAQKNPTAFYLCASSIFGGLIRAINEQFFGPGTRLTVL.